These 14 T cell receptor beta chains originate from one sample sequenced in a study of blood T cell repertoires in COVID-19. TCRdb's table, derived via immunoSEQ multiplex PCR, lists solely in-frame clones and lacks some. The table lists around 250,000 clones, 85% to 90% of them singletons. Sequenced material: peripheral blood. Every receptor here comes from a man aged 55-75 years with acute or convalescent COVID-19.

The chain carries TRBV10-3 and TRBJ2-2, with 10 nucleotides matching TRBD1. The CDR3 totals 18 residues. The germline V gene encodes CDR1 ENHRY and CDR2 SYGVKD. Unmatched junction bases numbered 11, after V lost 3 bases and J lost 4 bases. This CDR3 reads CAISEAATGGYVTGELFF. The CDR3 DNA reads TGTGCCATCAGTGAAGCCGCGACAGGGGGCTATGTCACCGGGGAGCTGTTTTTT.

The chain has TRBV30 and TRBJ2-7; 8 bases are a match to TRBD2. CDR3 size: 14 residues. Trimming cost V 4 bases and J 7 bases; bases outside gene matches: 12. The germline CDR1 and CDR2 sequences are GTSNPN and SVGIG (reference sequence). The CDR3 loop reads CAWNRGRAGVEQYF. In DNA form, the CDR3 reads TGTGCCTGGAATCGGGGTCGAGCGGGAGTTGAGCAGTACTTC. Filled out from reference TRBV30 and TRBJ2-7, the complete variable domain reads SQTIHQWPATLVQPVGSPLSLECTVEGTSNPNLYWYRQAAGRGLQLLFYSVGIGQISSEVPQNLSASRPQDRQFILSSKKLLLSDSGFYLCAWNRGRAGVEQYFGPGTRLTVT.

The gene calls are TRBV28 and TRBJ1-5; 11 bases fit TRBD1. Germline CDR1 reads MDHEN; CDR2 reads SYDVKM. Trimming removed 10 bases from V and 1 base from J; junction bases left unmatched: 9. This CDR3 spans 16 amino acids. The CDR3 nucleotides read TGTGCCACTTCGGGACAGGGGGAAATGAGCAATCAGCCCCAGCATTTT. Amino acid sequence: CATSGQGEMSNQPQHF. Looking up the rest from reference TRBV28 and TRBJ1-5 gives the full variable domain: DVKVTQSSRYLVKRTGEKVFLECVQDMDHENMFWYRQDPGLGLRLIYFSYDVKMKEKGDIPEGYSVSREKKERFSLILESASTNQTSMYLCATSGQGEMSNQPQHFGDGTRLSIL.

A single count supports this clone. The rearrangement joins TRBV2 to TRBJ1-4; D unclear. The length of the CDR3 is 13 residues. V lost 8 bases, J lost 8 bases, and 15 bases lay in between. Germline CDR1 is SNHLY and CDR2 is FYNNEI. Written as DNA, the CDR3 is TGTGCCAGCTTTCGGGGAGGTTGGGAAAAACTGTTTTTT. Translation: CASFRGGWEKLFF. The full variable domain, in which reference TRBV2 and TRBJ1-4 provide the parts outside the CDR3, is EPEVTQTPSHQVTQMGQEVILRCVPISNHLYFYWYRQILGQKVEFLVSFYNNEISEKSEIFDDQFSVERPDGSNFTLKIRSTKLEDSAMYFCASFRGGWEKLFFGSGTQLSVL.

The chain carries TRBV4-2 and TRBJ2-7; D is perhaps TRBD1 (5 bases). The germline V gene has CDR1 LGHNA and CDR2 YNFKEQ. There are 12 residues in the CDR3. V was trimmed by 0 bases and J by 5 bases, leaving 5 bases between them. The CDR3, as DNA: TGTGCCAGCAGCCAAGACAGGGACGAGCAGTACTTC. This codes for CASSQDRDEQYF.

This clone was seen a few times. The chain couples TRBV6-6 to TRBJ2-1; D is uncertain. The CDR3 extends over 13 amino acids. Germline V lookup: CDR1 MNHNY, CDR2 SVGAGI (reference sequence). Trimming pared 9 bases from V and 0 bases from J, leaving 9 bases between. CDR3 nucleotide sequence: TGTGCCAGTGCAAGGAGCTCCTACAATGAGCAGTTCTTC. It translates to CASARSSYNEQFF.

This sequence joins TRBV29-1 and TRBJ2-1, with D tentatively TRBD1 (5 bases). The CDR3 has 13 residues. Germline CDR1 and CDR2: SQVTM and ANQGSEA. Trimming pared 1 base from V and 9 bases from J, leaving 13 bases between. The CDR3 is CSVEANQGTEQFF. CDR3 DNA sequence: TGCAGCGTTGAAGCTAACCAGGGCACTGAGCAGTTCTTC.

J is TRBJ2-2 and V is TRBV11-2, with 10 bases identical to TRBD2. The germline gives CDR1 SGHAT, CDR2 FQNNGV. V trimming: 4 bases; J trimming: 2 bases; junction bases outside the gene matches: 4. The CDR3 contains 16 residues. The CDR3 is CASSSLAGANTGELFF. In DNA form, the CDR3 reads TGTGCCAGCAGCTCCCTAGCGGGAGCAAACACCGGGGAGCTGTTTTTT. The full variable domain, with the rest looked up from reference TRBV11-2 and TRBJ2-2, is EAGVAQSPRYKIIEKRQSVAFWCNPISGHATLYWYQQILGQGPKLLIQFQNNGVVDDSQLPKDRFSAERLKGVDSTLKIQPAKLEDSAVYLCASSSLAGANTGELFFGEGSRLTVL.

The rearrangement uses TRBV7-3 and TRBJ2-1, with 8 bases matching TRBD2. Germline trimming cut 3 bases from V and 1 base from J; bases unmatched to any gene: 2. Germline V gives CDR1 SGHTA, CDR2 FQGTGA. This CDR3 region has 15 residues. CDR3 nucleotides: TGTGCCAGCAGCTTGAGCGGGGGTTCCTACAATGAGCAGTTCTTC. The encoded protein is CASSLSGGSYNEQFF.

Comment on this clone: The identical CDR3 is also encoded by other nucleotide sequences in the sample. This chain connects TRBV6-5 to TRBJ1-3; a weak D match, TRBD1 (5 bases). Germline lookup yields CDR1 MNHEY and CDR2 SVGAGI. This CDR3 region has 14 residues. Trimming shortened V by 6 bases and J by 7 bases, and 16 bases separated the two germline ends. CDR3 nucleotides: TGTGCCAGCAGCCGGACCGGTTCAGGGAACACCATATATTTT. As protein: CASSRTGSGNTIYF.

The rearrangement links TRBV7-9 to TRBJ2-3; 9 nucleotides align to TRBD1. CDR3 length: 18 residues. Germline V CDR1 and CDR2: SEHNR, FQNEAQ (reference sequence). Trimming took 2 bases from V and 9 from J; bases not matched to a gene: 18. CDR3 nucleotide sequence: TGTGCCAGCAGCTTAAAAAACTTTGGGACAGGGCTCCCAGGGACGCAGTATTTT. Protein product: CASSLKNFGTGLPGTQYF.

The genes are TRBV19 and TRBJ2-5, with D perhaps matching TRBD1 (6 bases). The V and J ends lost 5 bases and 0 bases respectively, with 13 bases between them. The length of the CDR3 is 15 residues. Germline V gene lookup returns CDR1 LNHDA and CDR2 SQIVND (reference sequence). CDR3 nucleotides: TGTGCCAGTAGTCCGTCCGGGACAAACCAAGAGACCCAGTACTTC. Translating it yields CASSPSGTNQETQYF.

V usage is TRBV2 and J usage is TRBJ2-2; 10 bases align to TRBD1. The CDR3 extends over 20 amino acids. CDR1 SNHLY and CDR2 FYNNEI come from the germline V gene. The J segment lost 1 base and the V segment lost 5 bases, leaving 16 bases of the junction unmatched. The CDR3 coding sequence is TGTGCCAGCAGTTTCACGAAAGCGGGACAGGGGCCTTTGAACACCGGGGAGCTGTTTTTT. Translating it yields CASSFTKAGQGPLNTGELFF.

CDR3 coding DNA: TGTGCCAGCAGCGCTGGACTAGCGGGACTAGCCACCTCGGAGACCCAGTACTTC. Translated: CASSAGLAGLATSETQYF. The chain employs TRBV9 and TRBJ2-5, with 12 bases matching TRBD2. The germline gives CDR1 SGDLS, CDR2 YYNGEE. The CDR3 covers 18 residues. V trimming: 3 bases; J trimming: 5 bases; junction bases outside the gene matches: 14.